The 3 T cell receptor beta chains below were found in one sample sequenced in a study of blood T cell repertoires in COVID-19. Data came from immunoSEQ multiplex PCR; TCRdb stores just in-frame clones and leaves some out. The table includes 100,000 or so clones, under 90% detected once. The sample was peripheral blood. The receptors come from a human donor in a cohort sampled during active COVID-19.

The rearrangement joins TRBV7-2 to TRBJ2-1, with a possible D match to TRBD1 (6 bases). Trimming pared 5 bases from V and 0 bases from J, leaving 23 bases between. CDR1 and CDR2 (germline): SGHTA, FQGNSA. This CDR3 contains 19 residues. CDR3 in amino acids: CASSPGVLVESFSYNEQFF. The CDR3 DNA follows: TGTGCCAGCAGCCCAGGGGTCCTGGTAGAGTCTTTCTCCTACAATGAGCAGTTCTTC.

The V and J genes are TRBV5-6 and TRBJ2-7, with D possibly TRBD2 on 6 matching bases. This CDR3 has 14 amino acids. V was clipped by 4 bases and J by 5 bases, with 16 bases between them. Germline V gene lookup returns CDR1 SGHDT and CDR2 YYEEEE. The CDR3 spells CASSLGLKQNEQYF. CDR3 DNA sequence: TGTGCCAGCAGCCTGGGACTTAAGCAGAACGAGCAGTACTTC.

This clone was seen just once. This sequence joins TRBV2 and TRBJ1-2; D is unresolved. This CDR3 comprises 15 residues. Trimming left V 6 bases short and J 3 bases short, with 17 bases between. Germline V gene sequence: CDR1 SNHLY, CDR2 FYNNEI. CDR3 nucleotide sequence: TGTGCCAGCAGCCAGACTGATACCGGGGACTATGGCTACACCTTC. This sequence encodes CASSQTDTGDYGYTF.